This T cell receptor beta chain emerged from a study of healthy donors' naive CD4 and CD8 T cells. Study-level information: All functional IMGT TCR alpha variants were covered by new primers.

The junction had 7 bases not matched to a gene; V was cut back by 5 bases and J by 0 bases. The germline V gene encodes CDR1 MNHEY and CDR2 SMNVEV (reference sequence). The CDR3 length is 17 residues. Each TCR library used around 0.5 ug of total RNA and a linear amplification protocol. As originally analysed: Sequencing covered 70,000 to 95,000 rearranged alpha-chain transcripts across several healthy donors. Via MiXCR, TCRdb re-called the reads, giving one row per CDR3 protein. TCRdb's processing, not the authors' own work, is the source of the V and J calls. Counted here are 200,000 or so distinct CDR3 sequences, nearly 75% occurring once; the ten biggest clones make up about 2.3%.

The V gene is TRBV27, the J gene TRBJ1-3; TRBD1 matches 10 bases. The sequenced material came from naive CD4+ and CD8+ T cells sorted from blood, pooled from several donors. This sequence originates from a pool of human donors in good health; the sample pools cells from several healthy donors. In nucleotides, the CDR3 is TGTGCCAGCAGTCAAGGGACAGGGGATATCTCTGGAAACACCATATATTTT. Its protein product is CASSQGTGDISGNTIYF.